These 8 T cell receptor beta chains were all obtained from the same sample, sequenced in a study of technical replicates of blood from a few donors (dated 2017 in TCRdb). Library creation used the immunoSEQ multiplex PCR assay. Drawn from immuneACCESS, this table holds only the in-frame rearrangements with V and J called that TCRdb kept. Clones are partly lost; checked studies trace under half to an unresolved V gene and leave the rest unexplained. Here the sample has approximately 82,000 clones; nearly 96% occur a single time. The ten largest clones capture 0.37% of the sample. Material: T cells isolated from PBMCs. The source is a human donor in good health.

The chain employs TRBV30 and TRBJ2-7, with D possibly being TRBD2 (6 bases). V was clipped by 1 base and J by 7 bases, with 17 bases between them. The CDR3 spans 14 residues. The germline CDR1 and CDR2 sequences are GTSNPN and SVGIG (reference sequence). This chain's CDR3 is CAWSATETSEEQYF. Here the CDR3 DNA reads TGTGCCTGGAGTGCTACCGAGACTAGTGAAGAGCAGTACTTC. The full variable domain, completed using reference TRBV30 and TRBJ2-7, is SQTIHQWPATLVQPVGSPLSLECTVEGTSNPNLYWYRQAAGRGLQLLFYSVGIGQISSEVPQNLSASRPQDRQFILSSKKLLLSDSGFYLCAWSATETSEEQYFGPGTRLTVT.

CDR3 DNA sequence: TGTGCCAGCAGTGTCCGGACAGGGACCTACGAGCAGTACTTC. Amino acids: CASSVRTGTYEQYF. The V gene is TRBV9, the J gene TRBJ2-7; 8 positions agree with TRBD1. Germline CDR1 is SGDLS and CDR2 is YYNGEE. This CDR3 is 14 amino acids long. V lost 5 bases and J lost 2; bases outside the gene matches: 6.

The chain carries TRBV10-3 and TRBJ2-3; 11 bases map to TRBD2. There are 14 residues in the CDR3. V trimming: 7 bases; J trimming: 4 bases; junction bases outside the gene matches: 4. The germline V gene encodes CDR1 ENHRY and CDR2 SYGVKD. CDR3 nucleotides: TGTGCCATCACTACTAGCGGGAGTGCAGATACGCAGTATTTT. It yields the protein CAITTSGSADTQYF.

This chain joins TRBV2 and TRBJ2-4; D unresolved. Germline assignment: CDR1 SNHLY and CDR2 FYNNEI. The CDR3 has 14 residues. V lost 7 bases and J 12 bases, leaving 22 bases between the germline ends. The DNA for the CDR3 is TGTGCCAGCAAAGCTCTTATGGGCCTCGGCACTCAGTACTTC. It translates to CASKALMGLGTQYF.

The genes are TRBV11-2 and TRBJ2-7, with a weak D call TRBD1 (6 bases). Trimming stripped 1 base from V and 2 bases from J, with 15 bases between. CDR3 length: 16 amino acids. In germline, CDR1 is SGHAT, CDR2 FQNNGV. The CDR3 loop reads CASSLVRGRGTYEQYF. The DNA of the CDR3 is TGTGCCAGCAGCTTAGTTCGTGGCAGGGGAACCTACGAGCAGTACTTC.

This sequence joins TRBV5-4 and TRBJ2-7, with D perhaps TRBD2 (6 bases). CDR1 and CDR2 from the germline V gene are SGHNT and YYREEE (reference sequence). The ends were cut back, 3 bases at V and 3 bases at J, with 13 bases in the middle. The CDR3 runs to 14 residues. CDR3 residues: CASSWTGESYEQYF. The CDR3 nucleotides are TGTGCCAGCAGCTGGACGGGGGAGAGCTACGAGCAGTACTTC. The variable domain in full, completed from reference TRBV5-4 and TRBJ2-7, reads ETGVTQSPTHLIKTRGQQVTLRCSSQSGHNTVSWYQQALGQGPQFIFQYYREEENGRGNFPPRFSGLQFPNYSSELNVNALELDDSALYLCASSWTGESYEQYFGPGTRLTVT.

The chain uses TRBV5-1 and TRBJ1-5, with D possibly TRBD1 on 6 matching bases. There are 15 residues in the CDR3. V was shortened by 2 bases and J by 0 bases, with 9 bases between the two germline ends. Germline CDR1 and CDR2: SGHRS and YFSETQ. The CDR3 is CASSFTGNSNQPQHF. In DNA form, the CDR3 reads TGCGCCAGCAGCTTTACAGGGAATAGCAATCAGCCCCAGCATTTT.

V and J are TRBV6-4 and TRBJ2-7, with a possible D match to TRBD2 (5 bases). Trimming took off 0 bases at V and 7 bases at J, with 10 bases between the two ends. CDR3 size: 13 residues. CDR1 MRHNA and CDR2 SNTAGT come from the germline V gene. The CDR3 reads CASSDSPGWEQYF. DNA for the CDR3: TGTGCCAGCAGTGACTCCCCGGGGTGGGAGCAGTACTTC.